This is a list of T cell receptor beta chains from one sample in a study of shared clonotypes between healthy human individuals. The protocol was immunoSEQ multiplex PCR, while the TCRdb copy is restricted to in-frame clones and leaves out a portion. The sample yields around 750,000 clones, under 80% seen once. Source material: memory CD4+ T cells sorted from blood. These receptors all stem from a woman aged 25-40 years in good health. The CDR3 runs from the conserved cysteine through the conserved F or W. The order of the fields is CDR3 protein, D gene, V gene, clone size. D genes are given only for firm matches. Not all rows give a size; the values are once, few, many and, for expanded clones, a class.

CDR3aa: CASCKRETDTQYF
d_gene: TRBD2
v_gene: TRBV10-1
abundance: -

CDR3aa: CASSVVMGDSNQPQHF
d_gene: -
v_gene: TRBV6-1
abundance: -

CDR3aa: CAGTGGYEQYF
d_gene: TRBD1
v_gene: TRBV2
abundance: -

CDR3aa: CAISKTGGDQPQHF
d_gene: TRBD1
v_gene: TRBV10-3
abundance: -

CDR3aa: CASSPPGTPTQYF
d_gene: -
v_gene: TRBV18
abundance: -

CDR3aa: CASSLGISRNTIYF
d_gene: -
v_gene: TRBV28
abundance: -

CDR3aa: CAIHSGTSGTDTQYF
d_gene: TRBD2
v_gene: TRBV6-1
abundance: few

CDR3aa: CASSRDYQPTDTQYF
d_gene: TRBD2
v_gene: TRBV2
abundance: once

CDR3aa: CASSLSAGPYEQYF
d_gene: -
v_gene: TRBV7-2
abundance: -

CDR3aa: CASSQGGAPRRNTEAFF
d_gene: -
v_gene: TRBV4-1
abundance: -

CDR3aa: CAGLEANYGYTF
d_gene: -
v_gene: TRBV27
abundance: -

CDR3aa: CASSEGDRMNYGYTF
d_gene: TRBD1
v_gene: TRBV6-1
abundance: -

CDR3aa: CASTGQGDEQYF
d_gene: TRBD1
v_gene: TRBV28
abundance: -

CDR3aa: CAARKAGNSEKLFF
d_gene: -
v_gene: TRBV19
abundance: -

CDR3aa: CASTRGDTEAFF
d_gene: -
v_gene: TRBV19
abundance: -

CDR3aa: CSVEDNQREQYF
d_gene: TRBD2
v_gene: TRBV29-1
abundance: few

CDR3aa: CASSSGQLESEQYF
d_gene: -
v_gene: TRBV5-1
abundance: few

CDR3aa: CASSLTPGLAGGEQYF
d_gene: TRBD2
v_gene: TRBV7-2
abundance: -

CDR3aa: CASSVTGVRSGELFF
d_gene: TRBD1
v_gene: TRBV19
abundance: -

CDR3aa: CASSYSDTEAFF
d_gene: -
v_gene: TRBV6-6
abundance: -

CDR3aa: CASSTIAGTTQFF
d_gene: TRBD2
v_gene: TRBV28
abundance: -

CDR3aa: CASSPLSGRDNEQFF
d_gene: TRBD2
v_gene: TRBV25-1
abundance: -

CDR3aa: CASSDTGGLNEQFF
d_gene: TRBD2
v_gene: TRBV6-1
abundance: -

CDR3aa: CASSESRVTVQFF
d_gene: -
v_gene: TRBV10-1
abundance: -

CDR3aa: CASSRQGKSGTNEKLFF
d_gene: -
v_gene: TRBV19
abundance: once

CDR3aa: CASSLKDGTSNTPKLFF
d_gene: -
v_gene: TRBV5-1
abundance: -

CDR3aa: CATRLAGTGELFF
d_gene: TRBD2
v_gene: TRBV19
abundance: -

CDR3aa: CASSAGTANEKLFF
d_gene: -
v_gene: TRBV9
abundance: -

CDR3aa: CATLRTSGSRDEQFF
d_gene: TRBD2
v_gene: TRBV10-3
abundance: few

CDR3aa: CASSPPPFNRAGGYVQYF
d_gene: -
v_gene: TRBV28
abundance: -

CDR3aa: CSARDYYEQYF
d_gene: TRBD2
v_gene: TRBV20-1
abundance: -

CDR3aa: CASSRTSLSNQPQHF
d_gene: -
v_gene: TRBV6-1
abundance: -

CDR3aa: CASSAQGGRTDTQYF
d_gene: -
v_gene: TRBV19
abundance: few

CDR3aa: CASSLGRSTDTQYF
d_gene: -
v_gene: TRBV5-1
abundance: many

CDR3aa: CASRRTVNTGELFF
d_gene: -
v_gene: TRBV2
abundance: -

CDR3aa: CASRAQGPSYNEQFF
d_gene: -
v_gene: TRBV6-1
abundance: -

CDR3aa: CAWSVGVLTGELFF
d_gene: -
v_gene: TRBV30
abundance: -

CDR3aa: CASSRWLADTQYF
d_gene: -
v_gene: TRBV27
abundance: -

CDR3aa: CSVGEDYGYTF
d_gene: -
v_gene: TRBV29-1
abundance: once

CDR3aa: CASSESSRSHEQFF
d_gene: -
v_gene: TRBV2
abundance: -

CDR3aa: CASSQSQSITDTQYF
d_gene: -
v_gene: TRBV4-2
abundance: few

CDR3aa: CASSLVSSGSGGNNEQFF
d_gene: TRBD2
v_gene: TRBV5-1
abundance: many

CDR3aa: CASSLATGGSYEQYF
d_gene: TRBD1
v_gene: TRBV7-6
abundance: -

CDR3aa: CASSLPDTGELFF
d_gene: -
v_gene: TRBV11-2
abundance: -

CDR3aa: CASPRPVGSNTEAFF
d_gene: -
v_gene: TRBV28
abundance: once

CDR3aa: CASIGQGGRNTDTQYF
d_gene: -
v_gene: TRBV19
abundance: -

CDR3aa: CASSSLEGDNEQFF
d_gene: -
v_gene: TRBV5-1
abundance: -

CDR3aa: CASSADGIRPQHF
d_gene: -
v_gene: TRBV28
abundance: -

CDR3aa: CASSFGLAGARETQYF
d_gene: TRBD2
v_gene: TRBV7-2
abundance: -

CDR3aa: CASSWEVQQETQYF
d_gene: -
v_gene: TRBV5-4
abundance: -